This T cell receptor (beta chain) was captured in a study of beta chain features in type 1 diabetes. Study-wide findings and caveats: For patients, the naive, central memory and Treg TCRB repertoires appeared more alike than for healthy donors. cDNA-based sequencing might over-represent cells highly expressing TCR.

Reverse transcribing all isolated RNA meant expressed TCRB transcripts were sequenced. Assay: immunoSEQ multiplex PCR; the TCRdb copy retains only in-frame clones and omits some. The profile shows approximately 38,000 clones, 49% of them singletons. About this clone itself: Its target is not known.

Sequenced material: central memory CD4+ T cells from blood. The sequence was obtained from a woman between 18 and 30 years old in good health.

CDR3 nucleotides: TGTGCTGGGGCGGTGGGACAGGTCCTGCCCGCGCAGTACTTC. Translated: CAGAVGQVLPAQYF. The chain has TRBV30 and TRBJ2-7; TRBD1 matches at 8 bases. Germline V gene lookup returns CDR1 GTSNPN and CDR2 SVGIG (reference sequence). CDR3 size: 14 residues.